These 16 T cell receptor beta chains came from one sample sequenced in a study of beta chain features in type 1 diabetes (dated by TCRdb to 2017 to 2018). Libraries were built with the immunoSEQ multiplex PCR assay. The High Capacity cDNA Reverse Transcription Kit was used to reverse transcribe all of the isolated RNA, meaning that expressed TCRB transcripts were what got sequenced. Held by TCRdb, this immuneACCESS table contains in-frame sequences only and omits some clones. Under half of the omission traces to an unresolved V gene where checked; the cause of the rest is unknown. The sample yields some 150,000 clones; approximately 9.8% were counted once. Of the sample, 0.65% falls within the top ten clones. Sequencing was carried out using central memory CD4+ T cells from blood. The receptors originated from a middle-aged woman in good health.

The CDR3 nucleotides are TGTGCCAGCAGTGAAACGGGGGTAAGAACAGATACGCAGTATTTT. Protein sequence: CASSETGVRTDTQYF. J is TRBJ2-3 and V is TRBV6-4; TRBD2 might be the D (6 bases). Germline CDR1 MRHNA, CDR2 SNTAGT. The CDR3 runs 15 residues. V shed 3 bases and J shed 3 bases, with 13 bases lying between them.

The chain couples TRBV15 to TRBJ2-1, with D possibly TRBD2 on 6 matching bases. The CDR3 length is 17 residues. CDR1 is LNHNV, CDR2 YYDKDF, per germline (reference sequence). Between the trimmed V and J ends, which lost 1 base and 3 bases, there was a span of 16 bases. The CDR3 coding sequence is TGTGCCACCAGCAGAGTACTAGCTGCTAATTTCTACAATGAGCAGTTCTTC. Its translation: CATSRVLAANFYNEQFF.

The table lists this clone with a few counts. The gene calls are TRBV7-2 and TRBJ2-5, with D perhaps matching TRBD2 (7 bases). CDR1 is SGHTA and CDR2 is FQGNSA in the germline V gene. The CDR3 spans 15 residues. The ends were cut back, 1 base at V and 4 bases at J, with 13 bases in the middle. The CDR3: CASSLVSRGGETQYF. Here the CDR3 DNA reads TGTGCCAGCAGCTTAGTTTCAAGGGGGGGAGAGACCCAGTACTTC.

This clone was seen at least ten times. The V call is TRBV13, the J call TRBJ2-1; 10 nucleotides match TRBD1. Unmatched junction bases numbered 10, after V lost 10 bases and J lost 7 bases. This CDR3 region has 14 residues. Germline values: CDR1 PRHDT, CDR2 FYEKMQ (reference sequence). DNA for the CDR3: TGTGCCATTGGAGGGGGACAGGGGTATAATGAGCAGTTCTTC. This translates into CAIGGGQGYNEQFF. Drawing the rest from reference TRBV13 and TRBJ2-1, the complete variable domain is AAGVIQSPRHLIKEKRETATLKCYPIPRHDTVYWYQQGPGQDPQFLISFYEKMQSDKGSIPDRFSAQQFSDYHSELNMSSLELGDSALYFCAIGGGQGYNEQFFGPGTRLTVL.

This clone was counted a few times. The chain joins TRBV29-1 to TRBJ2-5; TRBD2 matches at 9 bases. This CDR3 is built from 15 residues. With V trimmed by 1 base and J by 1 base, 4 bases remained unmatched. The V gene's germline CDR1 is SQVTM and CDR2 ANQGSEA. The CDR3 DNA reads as TGCAGCGTTGAAGGAAGTAGCGGGGGCCAAGAGACCCAGTACTTC. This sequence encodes CSVEGSSGGQETQYF.

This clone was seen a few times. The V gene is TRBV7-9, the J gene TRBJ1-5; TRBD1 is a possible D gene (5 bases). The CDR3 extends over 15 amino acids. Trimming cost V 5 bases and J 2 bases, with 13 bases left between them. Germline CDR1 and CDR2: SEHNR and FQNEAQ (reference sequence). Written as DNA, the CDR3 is TGTGCCAGCAGCCCTCTGACAGTTGGCAATCAGCCCCAGCATTTT. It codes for CASSPLTVGNQPQHF. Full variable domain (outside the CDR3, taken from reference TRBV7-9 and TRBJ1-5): DTGVSQNPRHKITKRGQNVTFRCDPISEHNRLYWYRQTLGQGPEFLTYFQNEAQLEKSRLLSDRFSAERPKGSFSTLEIQRTEQGDSAMYLCASSPLTVGNQPQHFGDGTRLSIL.

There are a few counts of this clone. CDR3 residues: CASSSGNREQFF. The CDR3 DNA follows: TGTGCCAGCAGCTCAGGTAACCGGGAGCAGTTCTTC. The J gene is TRBJ2-1, the V gene TRBV6-4; D ambiguous. CDR1 and CDR2 from the germline V gene are MRHNA and SNTAGT. The V end lost 6 bases, the J end lost 10 bases, and 13 bases lay between the germline ends. CDR3 size: 12 residues.

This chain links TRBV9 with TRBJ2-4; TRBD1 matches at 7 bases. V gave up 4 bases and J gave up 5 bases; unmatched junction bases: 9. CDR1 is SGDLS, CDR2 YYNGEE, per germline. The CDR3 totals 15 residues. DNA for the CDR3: TGTGCCAGCAGCTCCCACAGGGGCAGCGAAAACATTCAGTACTTC. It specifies CASSSHRGSENIQYF.

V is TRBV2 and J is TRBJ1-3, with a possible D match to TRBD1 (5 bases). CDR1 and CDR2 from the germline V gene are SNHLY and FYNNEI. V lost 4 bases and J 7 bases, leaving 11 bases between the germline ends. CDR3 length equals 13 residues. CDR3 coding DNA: TGTGCCAGCAGTGCCGGGGGAAGTAACACCATATATTTT. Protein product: CASSAGGSNTIYF.

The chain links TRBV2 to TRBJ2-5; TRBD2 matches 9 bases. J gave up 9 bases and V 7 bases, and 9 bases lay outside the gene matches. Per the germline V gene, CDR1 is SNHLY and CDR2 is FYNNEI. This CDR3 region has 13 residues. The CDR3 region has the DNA TGTGCCAGCAAGCGGGGGGCCGGGTGGTCCCAGTACTTC. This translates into CASKRGAGWSQYF.

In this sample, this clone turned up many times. CDR3 residues: CASSTGTPNSIQYF. Written as DNA, the CDR3 is TGTGCCAGCTCCACCGGGACTCCCAATAGCATTCAGTACTTC. V is TRBV19 and J is TRBJ2-4; a possible D gene is TRBD2 (6 bases). Deletions cut 9 bases from V and 9 bases from J, with 21 bases between. The CDR3 is 14 residues long. Per the germline V gene, CDR1 is LNHDA and CDR2 is SQIVND (reference sequence).

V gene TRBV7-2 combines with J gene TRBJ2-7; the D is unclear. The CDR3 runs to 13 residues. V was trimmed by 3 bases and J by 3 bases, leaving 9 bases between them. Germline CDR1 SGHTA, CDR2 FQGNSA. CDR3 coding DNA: TGTGCCAGCAGCTTGTTTGTCCTCTACGAGCAGTACTTC. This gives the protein CASSLFVLYEQYF.

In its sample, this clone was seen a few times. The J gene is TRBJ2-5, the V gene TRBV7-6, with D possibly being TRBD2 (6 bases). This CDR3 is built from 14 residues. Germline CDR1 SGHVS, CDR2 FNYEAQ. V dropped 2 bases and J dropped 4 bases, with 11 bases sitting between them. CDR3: CASSLIGGSETQYF. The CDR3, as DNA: TGTGCCAGCAGCTTAATTGGGGGGTCAGAGACCCAGTACTTC. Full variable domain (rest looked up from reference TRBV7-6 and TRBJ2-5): GAGVSQSPRYKVTKRGQDVALRCDPISGHVSLYWYRQALGQGPEFLTYFNYEAQQDKSGLPNDRFSAERPEGSISTLTIQRTEQRDSAMYRCASSLIGGSETQYFGPGTRLLVL.

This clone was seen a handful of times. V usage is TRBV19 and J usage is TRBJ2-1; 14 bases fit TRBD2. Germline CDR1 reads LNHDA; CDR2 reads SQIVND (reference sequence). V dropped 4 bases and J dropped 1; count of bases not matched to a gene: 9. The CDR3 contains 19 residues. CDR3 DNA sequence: TGTGCCAGTAGTAGTAACGGACTAGCGGGGGGAAGATCCTACAATGAGCAGTTCTTC. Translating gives CASSSNGLAGGRSYNEQFF.

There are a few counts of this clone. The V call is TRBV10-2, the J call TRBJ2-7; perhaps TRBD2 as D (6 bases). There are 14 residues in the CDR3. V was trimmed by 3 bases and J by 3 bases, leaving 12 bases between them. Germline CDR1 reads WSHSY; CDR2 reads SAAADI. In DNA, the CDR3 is TGCGCCAGCAGTGAAGGCGGGGATGTCTACGAGCAGTACTTC. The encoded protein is CASSEGGDVYEQYF.

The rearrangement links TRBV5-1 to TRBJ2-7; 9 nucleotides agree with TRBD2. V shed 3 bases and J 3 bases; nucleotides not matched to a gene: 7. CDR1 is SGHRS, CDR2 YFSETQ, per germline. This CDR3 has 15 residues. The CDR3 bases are TGCGCCAGCAGCTCGAGACTAGCGGCTGGCTACGAGCAGTACTTC. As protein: CASSSRLAAGYEQYF.